The 5 T cell receptor beta chains listed next were all sequenced from one sample in a study of T cell clonality in common variable immunodeficiency. Libraries were prepared by immunoSEQ multiplex PCR; TCRdb keeps only in-frame clonotypes and omits some of them. The sample holds around 57,000 clones, and no clone turns up only once. The sequenced sample was peripheral blood mononuclear cells. The receptors come from a person between 18 and 75 years old in good health.

This clone occurred many times. The CDR3 end falls 3 residues outside the read, so it is completed with the germline J gene. The genes are TRBV20-1 and TRBJ2-1, with 14 bases fitting TRBD2. J lost 6 bases, V lost 3 bases, and 4 bases had no gene match. The CDR3 is made up of 15 amino acids. CDR1 DFQATT and CDR2 SNEGSKA come from the germline V gene (reference sequence). The CDR3 reads CSASATSGRANEQFF. The covered CDR3 bases are TGCAGTGCTAGCGCGACTAGCGGGAGGGCCAATGAG.

This clone was observed at least ten times. The sequenced fragment ends 3 residues before the CDR3 boundary, so the rest is inferred from the germline J gene. V and J are TRBV5-1 and TRBJ2-1; D perhaps matches TRBD2 (6 bases). The CDR3 totals 16 residues. Germline-derived CDR1 and CDR2 are SGHRS and YFSETQ. V was pared by 0 bases and J by 4 bases, with 14 bases between. CDR3 DNA (partial): TGCGCCAGCAGCTTGGGGACTACCGCGCGGTACAATGAG. It translates to CASSLGTTARYNE. The full CDR3 is CASSLGTTARYNEQFF.

In its sample, this clone was seen many times. The CDR3 end falls 3 residues outside the read, so it is completed with the germline J gene. V gene TRBV20-1 combines with J gene TRBJ1-1, with 7 bases identical to TRBD1. The CDR3 runs to 14 residues. CDR1 DFQATT and CDR2 SNEGSKA come from the germline V gene (reference sequence). CDR3 DNA (partial): TGCAGTGCTAGTTCCATTAGGGGGCAGCTGGAA. Amino acids: CSASSIRGQLE. The complete CDR3 reads CSASSIRGQLEAFF.

As regards this clone: The read terminates 3 residues ahead of where the CDR3 ends, so the germline J gene completes it. The V call is TRBV5-1, the J call TRBJ2-7, with D maybe TRBD1 (6 bases). CDR3 length: 14 residues. The germline V gene has CDR1 SGHRS and CDR2 YFSETQ. V was shortened by 0 bases and J by 2 bases, with 9 bases between the two germline ends. This CDR3 reads CASSLEPGAYEQYF. The DNA read from the CDR3 is TGCGCCAGCAGCTTGGAGCCAGGGGCCTACGAG.

Many counts were recorded for this clone. The CDR3 spells CSAPDRGRNQPQHF. The CDR3 bases that were read are TGCAGTGCGCCTGACAGGGGAAGGAATCAGCCC. This chain uses TRBV20-1 with TRBJ1-5, with 8 bases fitting TRBD1. The CDR3 end is not reached by the read, which stops 3 residues before it; the germline J gene fills it in. Germline values: CDR1 DFQATT, CDR2 SNEGSKA (reference sequence). The CDR3 has 14 amino acids. The ends lost 6 bases at V and 4 bases at J; junction bases unmatched: 8.